The T cell receptor beta chain described here comes from a study of CD8+CD57+ T cells in acquired aplastic anemia. Study in general: CD4+ reads averaged around 10 million in healthy donors.

The CDR3 contains 16 residues. Trimming took 2 bases from V and 1 from J, leaving 9 bases between them. The germline V gene has CDR1 SGHTA and CDR2 FQGTGA. The use of genomic DNA as template underpinned the TCR beta VDJ and CDR3 profiling. MiXCR was run by TCRdb on the reads, yielding one entry per CDR3 protein. The data contain under 200,000 distinct CDR3 sequences, 55% to 75% of them seen just once; the ten biggest clones take up around 45%. The sample taken for sequencing was sorted CD4+, CD8+, or CD8+CD57+ T cells (not recorded which) from PBMCs. The sequence was obtained from a human donor in good health. The genes are TRBV7-3 and TRBJ2-6, with D hard to call. The CDR3 sequence is CASSLAASSGANVLTF. As DNA, the CDR3 is TGTGCCAGCAGCTTAGCCGCTTCTTCTGGGGCCAACGTCCTGACTTTC.